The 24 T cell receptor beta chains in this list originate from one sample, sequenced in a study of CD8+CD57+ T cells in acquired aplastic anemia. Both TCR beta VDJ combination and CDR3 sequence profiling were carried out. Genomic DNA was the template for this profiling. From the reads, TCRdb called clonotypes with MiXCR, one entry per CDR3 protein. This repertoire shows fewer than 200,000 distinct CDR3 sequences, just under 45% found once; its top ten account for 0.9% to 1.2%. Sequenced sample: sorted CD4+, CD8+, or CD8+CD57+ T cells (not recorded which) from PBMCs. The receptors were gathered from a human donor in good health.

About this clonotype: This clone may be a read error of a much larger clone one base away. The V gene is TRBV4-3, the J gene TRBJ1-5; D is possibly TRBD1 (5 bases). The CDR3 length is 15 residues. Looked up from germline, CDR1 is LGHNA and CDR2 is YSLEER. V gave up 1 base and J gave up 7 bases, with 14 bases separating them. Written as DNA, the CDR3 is TGCGCCAGCAGCCAAGGGGGGAGGGGTAGCCAGCCCCAGCATTTT. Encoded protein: CASSQGGRGSQPQHF.

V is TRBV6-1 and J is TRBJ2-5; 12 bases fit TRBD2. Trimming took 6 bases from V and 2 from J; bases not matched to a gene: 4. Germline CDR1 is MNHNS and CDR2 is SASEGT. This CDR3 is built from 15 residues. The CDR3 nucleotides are TGTGCCAGCAGCTCTAGCGGGGGGGGTCAAGAGACCCAGTACTTC. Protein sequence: CASSSSGGGQETQYF.

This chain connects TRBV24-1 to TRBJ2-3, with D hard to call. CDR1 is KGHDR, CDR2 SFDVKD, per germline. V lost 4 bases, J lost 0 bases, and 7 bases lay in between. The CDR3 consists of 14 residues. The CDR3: CATSEGFSTDTQYF. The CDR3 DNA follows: TGTGCCACCAGTGAGGGATTCAGCACAGATACGCAGTATTTT.

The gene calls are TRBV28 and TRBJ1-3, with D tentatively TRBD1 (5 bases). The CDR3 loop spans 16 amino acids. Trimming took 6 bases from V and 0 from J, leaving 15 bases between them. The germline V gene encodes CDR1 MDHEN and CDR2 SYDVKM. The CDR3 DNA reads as TGTGCCAGCAGGACAGAAATGCGACTCTCTGGAAACACCATATATTTT. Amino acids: CASRTEMRLSGNTIYF.

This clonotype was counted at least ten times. CDR3 amino acids: CASSYSHTQYF. CDR3 coding DNA: TGTGCCAGCAGTTACTCCCATACGCAGTATTTT. The genes are TRBV6-5 and TRBJ2-3; D unresolved. The CDR3 has 11 amino acids. Germline CDR1 reads MNHEY; CDR2 reads SVGAGI. V gave up 0 bases and J gave up 7 bases, with 2 bases separating them.

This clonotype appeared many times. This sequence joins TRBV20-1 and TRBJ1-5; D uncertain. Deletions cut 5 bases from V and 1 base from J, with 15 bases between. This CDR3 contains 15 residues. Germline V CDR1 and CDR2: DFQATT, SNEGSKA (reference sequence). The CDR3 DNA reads TGCAGTGCTGACCCTGGGGAGGTAAGCAATCAGCCCCAGCATTTT. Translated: CSADPGEVSNQPQHF.

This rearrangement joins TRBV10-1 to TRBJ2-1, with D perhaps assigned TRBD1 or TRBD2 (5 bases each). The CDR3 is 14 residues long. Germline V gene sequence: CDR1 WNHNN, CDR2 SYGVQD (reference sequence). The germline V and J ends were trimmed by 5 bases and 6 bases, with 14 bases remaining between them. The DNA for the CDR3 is TGCGCCAGCAGTAAAGGGACCCTCTTCAATGAGCAGTTCTTC. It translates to CASSKGTLFNEQFF.

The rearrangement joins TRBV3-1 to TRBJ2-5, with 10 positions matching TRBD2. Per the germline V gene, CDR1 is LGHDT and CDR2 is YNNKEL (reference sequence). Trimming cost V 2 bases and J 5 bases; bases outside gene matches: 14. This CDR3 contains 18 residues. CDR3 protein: CASSQFRLAGAWRETQYF. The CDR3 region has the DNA TGTGCCAGCAGCCAATTCCGCCTAGCGGGGGCGTGGAGGGAGACCCAGTACTTC.

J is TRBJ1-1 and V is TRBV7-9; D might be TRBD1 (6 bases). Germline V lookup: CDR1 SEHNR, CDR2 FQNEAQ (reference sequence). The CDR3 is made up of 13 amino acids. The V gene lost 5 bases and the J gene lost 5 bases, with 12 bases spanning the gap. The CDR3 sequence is CASSPNTGTEAFF. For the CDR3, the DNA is TGTGCCAGCAGCCCCAACACAGGGACTGAAGCTTTCTTT.

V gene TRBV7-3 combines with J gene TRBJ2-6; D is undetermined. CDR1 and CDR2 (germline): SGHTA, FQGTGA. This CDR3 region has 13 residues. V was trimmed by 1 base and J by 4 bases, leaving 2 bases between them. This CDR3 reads CASSLKGANVLTF. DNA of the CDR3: TGTGCCAGCAGCTTAAAGGGGGCCAACGTCCTGACTTTC.

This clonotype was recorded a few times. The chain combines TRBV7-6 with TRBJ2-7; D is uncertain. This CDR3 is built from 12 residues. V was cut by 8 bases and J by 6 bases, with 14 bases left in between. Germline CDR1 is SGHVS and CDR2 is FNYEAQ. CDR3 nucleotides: TGTGCCAGCTCCATAGCAGGCAGCGAGCAGTACTTC. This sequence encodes CASSIAGSEQYF.

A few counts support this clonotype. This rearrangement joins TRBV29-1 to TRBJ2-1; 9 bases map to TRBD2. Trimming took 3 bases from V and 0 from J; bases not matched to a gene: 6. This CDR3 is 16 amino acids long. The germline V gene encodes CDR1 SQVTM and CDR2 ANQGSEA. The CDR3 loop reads CSVDGYSGSSYNEQFF. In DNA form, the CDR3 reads TGCAGCGTTGATGGATATAGCGGGAGCTCCTACAATGAGCAGTTCTTC.

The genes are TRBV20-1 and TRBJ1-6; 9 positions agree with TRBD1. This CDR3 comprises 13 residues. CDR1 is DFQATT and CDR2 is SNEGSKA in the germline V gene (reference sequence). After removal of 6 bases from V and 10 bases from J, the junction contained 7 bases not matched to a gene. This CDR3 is CSAQEGQGSPLHF. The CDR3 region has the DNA TGCAGTGCCCAGGAGGGACAGGGCTCACCCCTCCACTTT.

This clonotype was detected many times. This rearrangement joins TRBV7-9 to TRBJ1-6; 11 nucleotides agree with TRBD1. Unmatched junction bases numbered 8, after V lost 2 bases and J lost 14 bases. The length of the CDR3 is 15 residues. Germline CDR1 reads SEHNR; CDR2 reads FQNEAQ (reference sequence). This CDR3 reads CASSLTDRGPHTLHF. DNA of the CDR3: TGTGCCAGCAGCTTAACGGACAGGGGGCCGCACACCCTCCACTTT. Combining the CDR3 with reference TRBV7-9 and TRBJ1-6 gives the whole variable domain DTGVSQNPRHKITKRGQNVTFRCDPISEHNRLYWYRQTLGQGPEFLTYFQNEAQLEKSRLLSDRFSAERPKGSFSTLEIQRTEQGDSAMYLCASSLTDRGPHTLHFGNGTRLTVT.

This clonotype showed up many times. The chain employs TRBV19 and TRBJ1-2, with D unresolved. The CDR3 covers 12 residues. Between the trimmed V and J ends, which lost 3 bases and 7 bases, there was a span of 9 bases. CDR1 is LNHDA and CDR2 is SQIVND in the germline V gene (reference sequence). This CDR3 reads CASSIMNSGYTF. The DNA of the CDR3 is TGTGCCAGTAGTATTATGAATAGTGGCTACACCTTC.

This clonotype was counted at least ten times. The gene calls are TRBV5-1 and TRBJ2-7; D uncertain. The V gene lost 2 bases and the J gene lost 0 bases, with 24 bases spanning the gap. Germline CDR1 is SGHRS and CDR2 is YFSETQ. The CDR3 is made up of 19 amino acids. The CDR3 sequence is CASSLPFPVTLSSSYEQYF. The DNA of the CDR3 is TGCGCCAGCAGCTTACCTTTCCCGGTGACATTATCGAGCTCCTACGAGCAGTACTTC.

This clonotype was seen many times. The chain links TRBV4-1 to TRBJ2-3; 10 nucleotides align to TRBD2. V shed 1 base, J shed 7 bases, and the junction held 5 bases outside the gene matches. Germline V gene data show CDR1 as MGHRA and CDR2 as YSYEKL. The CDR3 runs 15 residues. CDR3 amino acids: CASSQVVAGGYTQYF. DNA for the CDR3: TGCGCCAGCAGCCAAGTCGTAGCGGGGGGTTATACGCAGTATTTT.

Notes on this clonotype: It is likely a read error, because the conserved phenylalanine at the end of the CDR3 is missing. The chain's CDR3 is CVSMKEAHTEAFL. The CDR3 nucleotides read TGTGTCAGCATGAAGGAGGCACATACTGAAGCTTTCCTT. The V and J genes are TRBV6-1 and TRBJ1-1; no reliable D call. CDR3 length: 13 residues. CDR1 is MNHNS and CDR2 is SASEGT in the germline V gene.

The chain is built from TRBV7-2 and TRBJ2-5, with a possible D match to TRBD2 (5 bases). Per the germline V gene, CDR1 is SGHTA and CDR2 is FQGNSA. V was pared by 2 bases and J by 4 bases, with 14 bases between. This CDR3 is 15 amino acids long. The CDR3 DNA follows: TGTGCCAGCAGCTTAATGTCGGGGTACGGAGAGACCCAGTACTTC. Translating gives CASSLMSGYGETQYF.

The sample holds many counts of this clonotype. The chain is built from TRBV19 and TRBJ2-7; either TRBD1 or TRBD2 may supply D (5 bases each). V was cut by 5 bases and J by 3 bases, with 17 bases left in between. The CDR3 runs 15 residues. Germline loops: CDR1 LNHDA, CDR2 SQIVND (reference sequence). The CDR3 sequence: CASSPTPAGSYEQYF. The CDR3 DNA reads TGTGCCAGTAGTCCCACCCCGGCAGGGAGCTACGAGCAGTACTTC.

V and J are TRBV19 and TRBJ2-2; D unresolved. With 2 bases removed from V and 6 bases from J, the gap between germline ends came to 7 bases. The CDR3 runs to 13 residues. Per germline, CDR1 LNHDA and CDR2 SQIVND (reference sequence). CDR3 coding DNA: TGTGCCAGTAGTATACAAACGCCCGGGGAGCTGTTTTTT. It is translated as CASSIQTPGELFF.

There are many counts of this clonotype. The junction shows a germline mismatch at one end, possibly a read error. CDR3: CASSLGPGQGSGSF. In DNA form, the CDR3 reads TGTGCCAGCAGCTTAGGGCCGGGACAGGGTTCGGGGAGCTTC. The J gene is TRBJ1-2, the V gene TRBV7-2; TRBD1 agrees at 9 bases. Germline values: CDR1 SGHTA, CDR2 FQGNSA. The CDR3 consists of 14 residues.

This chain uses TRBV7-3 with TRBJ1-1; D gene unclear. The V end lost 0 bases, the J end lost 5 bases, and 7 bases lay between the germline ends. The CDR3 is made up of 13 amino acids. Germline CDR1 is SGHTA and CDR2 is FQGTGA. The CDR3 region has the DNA TGTGCCAGCAGCTTAACGGCAGGAACTGAAGCTTTCTTT. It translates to CASSLTAGTEAFF.

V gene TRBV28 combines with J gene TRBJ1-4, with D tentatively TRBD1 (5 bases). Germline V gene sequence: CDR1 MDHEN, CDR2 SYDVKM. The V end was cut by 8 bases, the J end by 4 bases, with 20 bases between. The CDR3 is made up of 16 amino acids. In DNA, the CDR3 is TGTGCCAGCCGTATGCAGGGAACCCTTCTTAATGAAAAACTGTTTTTT. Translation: CASRMQGTLLNEKLFF.